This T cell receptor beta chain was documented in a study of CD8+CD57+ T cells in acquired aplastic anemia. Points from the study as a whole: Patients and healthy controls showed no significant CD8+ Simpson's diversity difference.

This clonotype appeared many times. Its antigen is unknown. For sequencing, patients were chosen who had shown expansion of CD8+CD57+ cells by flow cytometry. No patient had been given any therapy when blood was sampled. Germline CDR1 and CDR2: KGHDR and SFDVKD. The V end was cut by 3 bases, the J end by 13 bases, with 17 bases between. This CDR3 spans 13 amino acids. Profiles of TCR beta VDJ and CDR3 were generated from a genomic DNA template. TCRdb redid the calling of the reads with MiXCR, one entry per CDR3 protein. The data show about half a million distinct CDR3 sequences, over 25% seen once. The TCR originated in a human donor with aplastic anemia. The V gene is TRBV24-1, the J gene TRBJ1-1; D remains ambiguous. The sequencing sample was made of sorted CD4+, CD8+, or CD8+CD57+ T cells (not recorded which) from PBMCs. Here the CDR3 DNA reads TGTGCCACCAGTGATGTGCCAGAATCCCTCCATTTCTTT. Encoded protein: CATSDVPESLHFF.